This T cell receptor (beta chain) was retrieved from a study of cytomegalovirus exposure and HLA in healthy donors. Study-level points and caveats: Under in vitro conditions, a few CMV-associated chains were confirmed as specific for CMV antigens. Beyond CMV serostatus, there was no information to go on about immune exposure.

Primers included in the PCR were 60 Vbeta and 13 Jbeta primers. The protocol was immunoSEQ multiplex PCR, while the TCRdb copy is restricted to in-frame clones and leaves out a portion. Its table lists about 140,000 clones. Germline-derived CDR1 and CDR2 are MNHNS and SASEGT. V lost 1 base to trimming and J lost 4 bases, with 13 bases between them. The CDR3 sequence is 15 residues long. Worth noting for this clone: What it binds is not known.

J is TRBJ1-2 and V is TRBV6-1; D gene uncertain. Sequenced material: PBMCs. The clonotype comes from a man aged 40-50 years in good health and CMV-seronegative. The DNA of the CDR3 is TGTGCCAGCAGTGAAGGAAGCGGGTTGGGCTATGGCTACACCTTC. It translates to CASSEGSGLGYGYTF.